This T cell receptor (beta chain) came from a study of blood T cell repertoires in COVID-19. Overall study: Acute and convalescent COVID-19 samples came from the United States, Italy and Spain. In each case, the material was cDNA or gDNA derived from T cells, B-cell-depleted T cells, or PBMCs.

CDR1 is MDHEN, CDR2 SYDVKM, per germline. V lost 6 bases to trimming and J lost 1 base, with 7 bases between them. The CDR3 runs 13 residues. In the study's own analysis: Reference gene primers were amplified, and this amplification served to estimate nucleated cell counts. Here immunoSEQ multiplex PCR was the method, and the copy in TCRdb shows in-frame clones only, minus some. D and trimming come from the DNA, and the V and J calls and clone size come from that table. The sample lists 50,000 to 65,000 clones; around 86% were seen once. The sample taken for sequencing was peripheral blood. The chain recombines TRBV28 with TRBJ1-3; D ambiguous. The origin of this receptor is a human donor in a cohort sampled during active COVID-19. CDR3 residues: CASRLLSGNTIYF. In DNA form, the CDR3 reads TGTGCCAGCAGACTACTTTCTGGAAACACCATATATTTT.